Following are 23 T cell receptor beta chains from one sample sequenced in a study of blood T cell repertoires in COVID-19. Data came from immunoSEQ multiplex PCR; TCRdb stores just in-frame clones and leaves some out. The sample records more than 200,000 clones, roughly 87% being singletons. What was sequenced was PBMCs or T cells enriched from blood (not recorded which). The receptors derive from a young woman with acute COVID-19.

The chain is built from TRBV7-2 and TRBJ1-2; D perhaps matches TRBD1 (5 bases). CDR1 is SGHTA and CDR2 is FQGNSA in the germline V gene. CDR3 size: 14 residues. The V gene lost 5 bases and the J gene lost 6 bases, with 16 bases spanning the gap. CDR3 DNA sequence: TGTGCCAGCAGCCTCCGGGAGGGGAGAAATGGCTACACCTTC. This codes for CASSLREGRNGYTF.

The chain employs TRBV3-1 (or the pseudogene TRBV3-2) and TRBJ1-1; TRBD1 matches at 8 bases. The CDR3 is 16 residues long. The V and J ends lost 1 base and 1 base, in that order; junction bases with no gene match: 5. CDR1 is LGHDT, CDR2 YNNKEL, per germline (reference sequence). The CDR3 sequence: CASSQGTGIGNTEAFF. The CDR3 coding sequence is TGTGCCAGCAGCCAAGGGACAGGGATCGGGAACACTGAAGCTTTCTTT.

Worth noting for this clone: Other DNA sequences in the sample encode the same CDR3. The V gene is TRBV5-1, the J gene TRBJ1-1; D ambiguous. Trimming left V 0 bases short and J 0 bases short, with 3 bases between. In germline, CDR1 is SGHRS, CDR2 YFSETQ. This CDR3 region has 13 residues. The CDR3 region is CASSLGVNTEAFF. CDR3 DNA sequence: TGCGCCAGCAGCTTGGGAGTGAACACTGAAGCTTTCTTT.

The chain is built from TRBV28 and TRBJ1-1; TRBD1 might be the D (6 bases). Germline V gene lookup returns CDR1 MDHEN and CDR2 SYDVKM. V lost 6 bases, J lost 3 bases, and 17 bases lay in between. This CDR3 is 15 amino acids long. In DNA, the CDR3 is TGTGCCAGCAGCAGAAGACAGGCCAGCGACACTGAAGCTTTCTTT. Amino acid sequence: CASSRRQASDTEAFF.

This clone appeared a few times. The chain couples TRBV19 to TRBJ1-1; 9 bases fit TRBD1. CDR3 length equals 15 residues. Germline CDR1 is LNHDA and CDR2 is SQIVND (reference sequence). The V gene end was trimmed by 3 bases and the J gene end by 6 bases; junction bases not matched to a gene: 8. The CDR3 reads CASSMSTGGSSEAFF. CDR3 nucleotide sequence: TGTGCCAGTAGTATGTCGACAGGGGGTAGTTCTGAAGCTTTCTTT.

This sequence joins TRBV6-4 and TRBJ2-3; weak D call: TRBD2 (6 bases). V lost 0 bases and J lost 2, with 9 bases in between. This CDR3 is 15 amino acids long. Germline V CDR1 and CDR2: MRHNA, SNTAGT. CDR3 sequence reads: CASSDSASVTDTQYF. As DNA, the CDR3 is TGTGCCAGCAGTGACTCGGCTAGCGTCACAGATACGCAGTATTTT.

The gene calls are TRBV20-1 and TRBJ1-2, with a possible D match to TRBD1 (5 bases). Trimming removed 8 bases from V and 7 bases from J, with 8 bases in between. CDR3 size: 9 residues. The germline gives CDR1 DFQATT, CDR2 SNEGSKA (reference sequence). CDR3 amino acids: CSPDSGYTF. For the CDR3, the DNA is TGCAGTCCTGACAGTGGCTACACCTTC.

This sequence joins TRBV27 and TRBJ2-1; a weak D match, TRBD1 (6 bases). The CDR3 sequence is 17 residues long. The germline V gene has CDR1 MNHEY and CDR2 SMNVEV (reference sequence). V lost 4 bases and J 3 bases, leaving 19 bases between the germline ends. CDR3 amino acids: CASSSFPGQKNYNEQFF. CDR3 in DNA: TGTGCCAGCAGTTCCTTCCCCGGACAGAAGAACTACAATGAGCAGTTCTTC.

The V gene is TRBV19, the J gene TRBJ2-2, with D possibly being TRBD1 (6 bases). Trimming took off 5 bases at V and 0 bases at J, with 13 bases between the two ends. Germline values: CDR1 LNHDA, CDR2 SQIVND (reference sequence). This CDR3 is 16 amino acids long. DNA of the CDR3: TGTGCCAGTAGTGGTCGGACAGCCCCGAACACCGGGGAGCTGTTTTTT. This sequence encodes CASSGRTAPNTGELFF.

This chain uses TRBV3-1 (or the pseudogene TRBV3-2) with TRBJ1-6; TRBD1 matches at 7 bases. CDR3 size: 14 residues. V lost 7 bases to trimming and J lost 9 bases; unmatched junction nucleotides: 9. CDR1 is LGHDT, CDR2 YNNKEL, per germline (reference sequence). The CDR3 region has the DNA TGTGCCAGCACCGAGAGACAGGGCGCTTCACCCCTCCACTTT. Amino acids: CASTERQGASPLHF.

This chain links TRBV6-5 with TRBJ2-1; the match to TRBD1 covers 9 bases. Per the germline V gene, CDR1 is MNHEY and CDR2 is SVGAGI. The CDR3 spans 15 residues. Trimming cost V 6 bases and J 6 bases; bases outside gene matches: 9. The CDR3 sequence: CASRSSGTGFNEQFF. The DNA for the CDR3 is TGTGCCAGCAGGAGCTCGGGGACAGGGTTCAATGAGCAGTTCTTC.

The chain links TRBV6-5 to TRBJ1-5, with TRBD1 identical over 8 bases. The germline V gene encodes CDR1 MNHEY and CDR2 SVGAGI. The CDR3 is 15 amino acids. Trimming removed 6 bases from V and 4 bases from J; junction bases left unmatched: 8. The DNA of the CDR3 is TGTGCCAGCAGGCACAACCGGGACAGGAATCAGCCCCAGCATTTT. It is translated as CASRHNRDRNQPQHF.

This chain joins TRBV29-1 and TRBJ1-1; D is ambiguous. This CDR3 has 10 residues. From germline, CDR1 is SQVTM and CDR2 ANQGSEA. V was cut by 4 bases and J by 4 bases, with 4 bases left in between. CDR3 DNA sequence: TGCAGCGTTGTCGGCACTGAAGCTTTCTTT. Translating it yields CSVVGTEAFF.

CDR3 region: CASSRSQGYEQYF. DNA for the CDR3: TGTGCCAGCAGTAGATCACAGGGTTACGAGCAGTACTTC. This rearrangement joins TRBV12-3 or TRBV12-4 to TRBJ2-7; tentatively, D is TRBD1 (6 bases). Trimming stripped 5 bases from V and 4 bases from J, with 12 bases between. The length of the CDR3 is 13 residues.

The sample holds one count of this clone. V and J are TRBV3-1 (or the pseudogene TRBV3-2) and TRBJ2-3; 7 nucleotides agree with TRBD2. J was trimmed by 4 bases and V by 0 bases; bases with no gene match: 19. CDR1 is LGHDT and CDR2 is YNNKEL in the germline V gene (reference sequence). The CDR3 is 20 residues long. The DNA for the CDR3 is TGTGCCAGCAGCCAAGATTGGCTAGCGGCCAACCCCAGGTGCCCAGATACGCAGTATTTT. This codes for CASSQDWLAANPRCPDTQYF.

The chain is built from TRBV28 and TRBJ2-7, with D perhaps TRBD1 (6 bases). This CDR3 has 14 residues. The germline V gene has CDR1 MDHEN and CDR2 SYDVKM. V lost 7 bases and J 2 bases, leaving 15 bases between the germline ends. For the CDR3, the DNA is TGTGCCAGCACCTCCGCGACAGGAGCCTACGAGCAGTACTTC. Translating gives CASTSATGAYEQYF.

The gene calls are TRBV18 and TRBJ2-1, with 9 bases lining up with TRBD1. Trimming removed 4 bases from V and 6 bases from J; junction bases left unmatched: 7. Germline loops: CDR1 KGHSH, CDR2 LQKENI. The CDR3 sequence is 15 residues long. CDR3 sequence reads: CASSRTRDRVNEQFF. The CDR3 region has the DNA TGTGCCAGCTCACGAACCCGGGACAGGGTCAATGAGCAGTTCTTC.

This chain links TRBV28 with TRBJ1-2; 8 bases align to TRBD1. CDR3 length equals 15 residues. Germline V lookup: CDR1 MDHEN, CDR2 SYDVKM. V shed 6 bases, J shed 2 bases, and the junction held 8 bases outside the gene matches. CDR3 amino acids: CASRPPTGGNYGYTF. In DNA form, the CDR3 reads TGTGCCAGCAGACCACCCACAGGGGGGAACTATGGCTACACCTTC.

CDR3 in amino acids: CAWSVRQSGDIQYF. For the CDR3, the DNA is TGTGCCTGGAGTGTACGCCAATCCGGAGACATTCAGTACTTC. The rearrangement links TRBV30 to TRBJ2-4; D call uncertain. Trimming pared 0 bases from V and 8 bases from J, leaving 14 bases between. This CDR3 is built from 14 residues. CDR1 GTSNPN and CDR2 SVGIG come from the germline V gene (reference sequence).

This clone was seen just once. The chain joins TRBV2 to TRBJ1-5; no clear D. The germline gives CDR1 SNHLY, CDR2 FYNNEI. Trimming shortened V by 4 bases and J by 8 bases, and 12 bases separated the two germline ends. CDR3 length: 13 amino acids. The CDR3 coding sequence is TGTGCCAGCAGTGGCATCCTCGGAGAGCCCCAGCATTTT. It encodes CASSGILGEPQHF.

The chain recombines TRBV6-5 with TRBJ2-7; 9 positions agree with TRBD2. J lost 1 base, V lost 8 bases, and 3 bases had no gene match. The CDR3 is made up of 13 amino acids. Germline CDR1 is MNHEY and CDR2 is SVGAGI. In DNA form, the CDR3 reads TGTGCCAGCGGTAGCGGGGGATCCTACGAGCAGTACTTC. Translating gives CASGSGGSYEQYF.

This clone was seen just once. The CDR3 bases are TGTGCCAGCGGGGTCGATTCGGACAGAAATAGCGGGAGGGCCGGCGGGGAGCTGTTTTTT. Translated: CASGVDSDRNSGRAGGELFF. V is TRBV9 and J is TRBJ2-2; TRBD2 aligns across 11 bases. Germline CDR1 and CDR2: SGDLS and YYNGEE. V gave up 7 bases and J gave up 7 bases; unmatched junction bases: 24. CDR3 length: 20 residues.

In this sample, this clone turned up a few times. The chain joins TRBV30 to TRBJ1-1; possible D gene TRBD1, 5 bases. V gave up 1 base and J gave up 1 base, with 13 bases separating them. Per germline, CDR1 GTSNPN and CDR2 SVGIG (reference sequence). The CDR3 extends over 15 amino acids. CDR3 coding DNA: TGTGCCTGGAGTGATACTGGACAACCGAACACTGAAGCTTTCTTT. It encodes CAWSDTGQPNTEAFF.